A single sample is the source of the 25 T cell receptor beta chains below, sequenced in a study of blood T cells in healthy people across ages. A second PCR of 7 to 11 cycles used a sample-barcoded 5' primer and a J-beta primer mix. MiXCR, run by TCRdb on the 5' RACE reads, gives a single entry per CDR3 protein. The sample records roughly 1.6 million distinct CDR3 sequences, around 36% being singletons. Input material: blood. The receptors originated from a woman aged 30 to 39 in good health.

This clonotype was picked up a small number of times. The CDR3: CASSLVNWLAGVYHEQYF. CDR3 nucleotide sequence: TGTGCCAGCAGCTTAGTTAACTGGTTGGCGGGAGTGTACCACGAGCAGTACTTC. The chain employs TRBV7-3 and TRBJ2-7; 7 nucleotides agree with TRBD2. The germline CDR1 and CDR2 sequences are SGHTA and FQGTGA. The CDR3 is 18 residues long. With 2 bases clipped from V and 5 bases from J, the junction kept 18 bases outside the gene matches.

This chain uses TRBV6-6 with TRBJ1-1; possible D gene TRBD1, 5 bases. Germline assignment: CDR1 MNHNY and CDR2 SVGAGI (reference sequence). The CDR3 sequence is 11 residues long. V lost 7 bases and J lost 11, with 14 bases in between. The CDR3 region is CASTHGGWAFF. The CDR3 bases are TGTGCCAGCACCCACGGGGGGTGGGCTTTCTTT.

The chain joins TRBV5-1 to TRBJ1-1, with 7 bases fitting TRBD1. The CDR3 is 15 amino acids. From germline, CDR1 is SGHRS and CDR2 YFSETQ. The V gene end was trimmed by 4 bases and the J gene end by 8 bases; junction bases not matched to a gene: 14. CDR3 sequence reads: CASSGTTGQLNEAFF. The CDR3 DNA reads TGCGCCAGCAGCGGAACAACGGGACAGCTTAACGAAGCTTTCTTT.

Of note for this clonotype: One junction end disagrees with the germline gene, perhaps due to a read error. The rearrangement uses TRBV4-1 and TRBJ1-6; 7 nucleotides align to TRBD1. Germline values: CDR1 MGHRA, CDR2 YSYEKL. The CDR3 has 15 amino acids. The CDR3 DNA reads TGCGCCAGCAGCCAAGGACAGGGTGTTTATTCACCCCGCCACTTT. It yields the protein CASSQGQGVYSPRHF.

The chain uses TRBV5-1 and TRBJ1-2, with D hard to call. V was clipped by 0 bases and J by 1 base, with 7 bases between them. Germline loops: CDR1 SGHRS, CDR2 YFSETQ. This CDR3 is 14 amino acids long. The CDR3 DNA reads as TGCGCCAGCAGCTTGGGGGATTTTAACTATGGCTACACCTTC. It translates to CASSLGDFNYGYTF.

The rearrangement joins TRBV7-9 to TRBJ2-7; 8 bases are a match to TRBD2. Gene TRBJ2-5 matches the end of the DNA better, so the J call may be wrong. The CDR3 is made up of 16 amino acids. Germline assignment: CDR1 SEHNR and CDR2 FQNEAQ (reference sequence). CDR3 loop: CASSSREGRSEETQYF. Here the CDR3 DNA reads TGTGCCAGCAGCTCCCGGGAGGGGCGGTCAGAAGAGACCCAGTACTTC.

This clonotype was detected only a few times. The junction and the germline gene differ at one end; a read error may be behind it. The chain has TRBV29-1 and TRBJ2-5, with 15 bases matching TRBD2. The CDR3 length is 15 residues. CDR1 is SQVTM, CDR2 ANQGSEA, per germline. CDR3: CSGGTSGGPGEAQYF. The DNA of the CDR3 is TGCAGCGGCGGGACTAGCGGGGGGCCCGGAGAGGCCCAGTACTTC.

This clonotype turned up a few times. This sequence joins TRBV5-1 and TRBJ2-5; TRBD2 agrees at 7 bases. This CDR3 spans 14 amino acids. The trim removed 3 bases at V and 4 bases at J, leaving 6 bases unmatched. CDR1 is SGHRS and CDR2 is YFSETQ in the germline V gene. DNA for the CDR3: TGCGCCAGCAGCTCAGCGGGGTCGGCAGAGACCCAGTACTTC. As protein: CASSSAGSAETQYF.

The chain is built from TRBV9 and TRBJ1-1, with a tentative D call TRBD1 (5 bases). V was trimmed by 1 base and J by 6 bases, leaving 10 bases between them. This CDR3 is 13 amino acids long. Per germline, CDR1 SGDLS and CDR2 YYNGEE. The DNA for the CDR3 is TGTGCCAGCAGCGTATCAGGGATCGCTGAAGCTTTCTTT. Translating it yields CASSVSGIAEAFF.

In its sample, this clonotype was seen a few times. The chain employs TRBV7-2 and TRBJ2-1, with D possibly being TRBD2 (6 bases). CDR3 length: 15 residues. V lost 5 bases, J lost 7 bases, and 18 bases lay in between. The V gene's germline CDR1 is SGHTA and CDR2 FQGNSA. The CDR3 region is CASSLRRGTLNEQFF. CDR3 sequence (DNA): TGTGCCAGCAGCCTACGACGGGGGACTTTAAATGAGCAGTTCTTC. The variable domain in full, completed from reference TRBV7-2 and TRBJ2-1, reads GAGVSQSPSNKVTEKGKDVELRCDPISGHTALYWYRQSLGQGLEFLIYFQGNSAPDKSGLPSDRFSAERTGGSVSTLTIQRTQQEDSAVYLCASSLRRGTLNEQFFGPGTRLTVL.

This clonotype was seen at least ten times. This chain links TRBV18 with TRBJ1-2, with D unclear. The V end was cut by 2 bases, the J end by 2 bases, with 6 bases between. Germline V CDR1 and CDR2: KGHSH, LQKENI. The CDR3 contains 13 residues. In DNA form, the CDR3 reads TGTGCCAGCTCACCAACCGACAACTATGGCTACACCTTC. Amino acids: CASSPTDNYGYTF.

The rearrangement uses TRBV4-1 and TRBJ2-7; 10 bases agree with TRBD2. V dropped 3 bases and J dropped 4; count of bases not matched to a gene: 9. Germline CDR1 MGHRA, CDR2 YSYEKL. The CDR3 sequence is 16 residues long. The CDR3 loop is CASSQLTSGPSYEQYF. CDR3 DNA: TGCGCCAGCAGCCAGCTGACTAGCGGGCCATCATACGAGCAGTACTTC.

This clonotype came up a few times. The chain is built from TRBV20-1 and TRBJ2-3, with D perhaps matching TRBD2 (6 bases). Trimming shortened V by 3 bases and J by 0 bases, and 16 bases separated the two germline ends. The CDR3 sequence is 16 residues long. CDR1 and CDR2 (germline): DFQATT, SNEGSKA (reference sequence). CDR3 in DNA: TGCAGTGCTAGTCTGTTGCGGGGTGGGAGCACAGATACGCAGTATTTT. Residues: CSASLLRGGSTDTQYF.

Concerning this clonotype: One end of the junction is discordant with germline, which a read error may explain. The V and J genes are TRBV7-9 and TRBJ1-2; D perhaps matches TRBD1 (6 bases). CDR1 and CDR2 from the germline V gene are SEHNR and FQNEAQ (reference sequence). The length of the CDR3 is 14 residues. CDR3 nucleotides: TGTACCAGCAGCGCCCGACAGGTTGACTATGGCTACACCTTC. Amino acids: CTSSARQVDYGYTF.

This clonotype was counted only a few times. This sequence joins TRBV3-1 and TRBJ2-5; tentative D call: TRBD2 (6 bases). Trimming pared 2 bases from V and 9 bases from J, leaving 22 bases between. Germline assignment: CDR1 LGHDT and CDR2 YNNKEL (reference sequence). CDR3 length: 16 residues. The CDR3 sequence is CASSQLFIGTPASQYF. The CDR3 DNA is TGTGCCAGCAGCCAATTATTCATTGGGACTCCAGCGTCCCAGTACTTC.

This chain joins TRBV28 and TRBJ2-3; a possible D gene is TRBD2 (6 bases). The CDR3 consists of 15 residues. Germline V gene lookup returns CDR1 MDHEN and CDR2 SYDVKM. With 5 bases removed from V and 4 bases from J, the gap between germline ends came to 16 bases. The CDR3 here is CASSVGPGVPDTQYF. The CDR3 DNA is TGTGCCAGCAGTGTGGGGCCGGGGGTCCCAGATACGCAGTATTTT.

The chain carries TRBV27 and TRBJ2-5; 8 nucleotides align to TRBD2. This CDR3 comprises 17 residues. V dropped 3 bases and J dropped 5; count of bases not matched to a gene: 14. Germline V lookup: CDR1 MNHEY, CDR2 SMNVEV (reference sequence). Here the CDR3 reads CASSFKPRGGLRETQYF. The CDR3 DNA follows: TGTGCCAGCAGTTTTAAGCCCCGGGGGGGCCTTAGGGAGACCCAGTACTTC.

This clonotype was recorded a few times. The V gene is TRBV7-8, the J gene TRBJ2-5; 9 nucleotides align to TRBD2. J was trimmed by 5 bases and V by 5 bases; bases with no gene match: 15. Looked up from germline, CDR1 is SGHVS and CDR2 is FQNEAQ. CDR3 size: 17 residues. The CDR3 region is CASSPSPAGGPWETQYF. The CDR3 coding sequence is TGTGCCAGCAGCCCCAGCCCAGCGGGGGGTCCCTGGGAGACCCAGTACTTC.

The chain is built from TRBV5-6 and TRBJ2-7, with 10 bases aligning to TRBD2. CDR3 length equals 15 residues. Germline loops: CDR1 SGHDT, CDR2 YYEEEE. With V trimmed by 3 bases and J by 2 bases, 5 bases remained unmatched. The CDR3 region is CASSSGLAVTYEQYF. The CDR3 DNA is TGTGCCAGCAGCTCCGGACTAGCGGTGACCTACGAGCAGTACTTC.

This clonotype was recorded at least ten times. The V and J genes are TRBV29-1 and TRBJ2-1, with 9 bases aligning to TRBD1. This CDR3 has 15 amino acids. In germline, CDR1 is SQVTM, CDR2 ANQGSEA. V trimming: 7 bases; J trimming: 6 bases; junction bases outside the gene matches: 13. CDR3 in amino acids: CSGSNRGREGNEQFF. The DNA of the CDR3 is TGCAGCGGATCGAACAGGGGGCGAGAGGGCAATGAGCAGTTCTTC.

This clonotype occurred a few times. The chain carries TRBV2 and TRBJ2-1; 13 bases match TRBD2. The V gene's germline CDR1 is SNHLY and CDR2 FYNNEI. The trim removed 8 bases at V and 8 bases at J, leaving 9 bases unmatched. CDR3 size: 15 residues. CDR3 sequence (DNA): TGTGCCAGCCGTGGACTAGCGGGAGCTACATATGAGCAGTTCTTC. Translation gives CASRGLAGATYEQFF.

The chain's CDR3 is CASSPGTGQGQPQHF. The CDR3 DNA sequence: TGTGCCAGCTCACCCGGGACAGGGCAAGGCCAGCCCCAGCATTTT. V usage is TRBV18 and J usage is TRBJ1-5, with TRBD1 matching 9 bases. Germline CDR1 KGHSH, CDR2 LQKENI. V was clipped by 3 bases and J by 7 bases; unmatched bases: 7. This CDR3 spans 15 amino acids.

This chain uses TRBV5-6 with TRBJ2-1; no definite D call. There are 16 residues in the CDR3. Germline V lookup: CDR1 SGHDT, CDR2 YYEEEE. The V end lost 4 bases, the J end lost 0 bases, and 14 bases lay between the germline ends. The CDR3 loop is CASSRDSLGSYNEQFF. The CDR3 coding sequence is TGTGCCAGCAGCCGTGACTCCTTAGGCTCCTACAATGAGCAGTTCTTC. Complete variable domain (other parts from reference TRBV5-6 and TRBJ2-1): DAGVTQSPTHLIKTRGQQVTLRCSPKSGHDTVSWYQQALGQGPQFIFQYYEEEERQRGNFPDRFSGHQFPNYSSELNVNALLLGDSALYLCASSRDSLGSYNEQFFGPGTRLTVL.

The chain uses TRBV20-1 and TRBJ2-7; the match to TRBD2 covers 15 bases. The V segment lost 0 bases and the J segment 4 bases; nucleotides outside the gene matches: 4. Per germline, CDR1 DFQATT and CDR2 SNEGSKA (reference sequence). This CDR3 comprises 16 residues. CDR3: CSARDGTSGRRYEQYF. Written as DNA, the CDR3 is TGCAGTGCTAGAGATGGGACTAGCGGGAGGAGATACGAGCAGTACTTC.

This clonotype was picked up a small number of times. The chain recombines TRBV6-6 with TRBJ1-4; no clear D. Germline CDR1 reads MNHNY; CDR2 reads SVGAGI (reference sequence). The CDR3 covers 16 residues. V was cut by 5 bases and J by 0 bases, with 13 bases left in between. The CDR3 reads CASSRSYFPTNEKLFF. In DNA form, the CDR3 reads TGTGCCAGCAGTCGAAGCTACTTTCCAACTAATGAAAAACTGTTTTTT.